Listed here is a single T cell receptor beta chain. The target antigen is unknown. This record belongs to a study of T cell responses to AZD1222 COVID-19 vaccine. Overall study: Pooling of second doses given at about 4 or about 12 weeks was done.

CDR1 MDHEN and CDR2 SYDVKM come from the germline V gene. V lost 4 bases and J 8 bases, leaving 17 bases between the germline ends. The CDR3 spans 14 residues. Sequencing was performed with immunoSEQ multiplex PCR; in TCRdb, only in-frame clones are kept and a portion is missing. The sample shows 100,000 to 150,000 clones, approximately 89% of them seen only once. Study results and caveats: Spike-specific TCR breadth and depth were elevated following two AZD1222 doses. Of spike-specific TCRs, nearly half reportedly target regions left unmutated in variants.

Sequencing was performed on peripheral blood, taken on day 0 of AZD1222 vaccination. This chain uses TRBV28 with TRBJ1-2; weak D call: TRBD1 (5 bases). The origin of this receptor is an adult in good health. This chain's CDR3 is CASSSHSGLRGYTF. The DNA for the CDR3 is TGTGCCAGCAGTTCCCACTCAGGGTTGCGGGGCTACACCTTC.